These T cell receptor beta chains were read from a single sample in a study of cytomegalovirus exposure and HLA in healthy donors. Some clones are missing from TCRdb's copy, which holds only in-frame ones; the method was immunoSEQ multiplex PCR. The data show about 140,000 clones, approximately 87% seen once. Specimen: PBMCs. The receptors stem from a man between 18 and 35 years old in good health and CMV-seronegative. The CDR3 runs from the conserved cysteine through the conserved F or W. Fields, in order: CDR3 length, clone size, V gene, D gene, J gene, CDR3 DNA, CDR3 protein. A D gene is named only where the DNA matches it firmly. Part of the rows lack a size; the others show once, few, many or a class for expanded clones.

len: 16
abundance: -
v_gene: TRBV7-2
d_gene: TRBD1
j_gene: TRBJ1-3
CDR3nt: TGTGCCAGCAGCCCTCCGGGACAGGTGACTCGGAACACCATATATTTT
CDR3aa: CASSPPGQVTRNTIYF

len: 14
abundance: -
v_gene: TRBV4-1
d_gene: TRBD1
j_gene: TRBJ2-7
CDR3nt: TGCGCCAGCAGCCAGCCGGGACAGGGTTACGAGCAGTACTTC
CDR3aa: CASSQPGQGYEQYF

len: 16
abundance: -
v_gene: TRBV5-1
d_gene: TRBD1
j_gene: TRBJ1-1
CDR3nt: TGCGCCAGCAGCCTCGGGACAGGGCGTTCGGTCGCTGAAGCTTTCTTT
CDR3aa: CASSLGTGRSVAEAFF

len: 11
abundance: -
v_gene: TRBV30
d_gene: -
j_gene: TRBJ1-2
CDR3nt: TGTGCCTGGAGTGTCCGGGTGGGCTACACCTTC
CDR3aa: CAWSVRVGYTF

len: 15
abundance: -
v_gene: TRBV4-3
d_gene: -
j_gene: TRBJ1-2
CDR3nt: TGCGCCAGCAGCCAAGCCCAAGGAGAATACTATGGCTACACCTTC
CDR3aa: CASSQAQGEYYGYTF

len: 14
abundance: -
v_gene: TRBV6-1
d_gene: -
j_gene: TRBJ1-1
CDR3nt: TGTGCCAGCCAATTAAGTTTCCGGGGGACTGAAGCTTTCTTT
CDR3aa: CASQLSFRGTEAFF

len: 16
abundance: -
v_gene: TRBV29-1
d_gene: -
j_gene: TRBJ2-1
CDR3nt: TGCAGCGTTCTCACTGTGGGCCAGCTAGGGGTGAATGAGCAGTTCTTC
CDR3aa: CSVLTVGQLGVNEQFF

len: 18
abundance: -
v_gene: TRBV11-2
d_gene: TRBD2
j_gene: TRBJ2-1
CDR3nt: TGTGCCAGCAGCTCCATTCTTCTAGCGGGAGGGTCTTACAATGAGCAGTTCTTC
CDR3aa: CASSSILLAGGSYNEQFF

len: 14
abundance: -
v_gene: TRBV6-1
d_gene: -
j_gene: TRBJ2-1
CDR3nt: TGTGCCAGTAGCAGGGTCCATTCCTACAATGAGCAGTTCTTC
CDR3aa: CASSRVHSYNEQFF

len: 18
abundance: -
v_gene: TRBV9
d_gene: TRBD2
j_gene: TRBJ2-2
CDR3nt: TGTGCCAGCAGCGTAGGTTGGACTAGCGGGAGGGGTCCCGGGGAGCTGTTTTTT
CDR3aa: CASSVGWTSGRGPGELFF

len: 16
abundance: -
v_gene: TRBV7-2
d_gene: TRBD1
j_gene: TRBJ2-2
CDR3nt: TGTGCCAGCAGCTTACCTAGCAGACAGGGGACCGGGGAGCTGTTTTTT
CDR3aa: CASSLPSRQGTGELFF

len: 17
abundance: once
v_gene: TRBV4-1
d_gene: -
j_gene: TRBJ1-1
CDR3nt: TGCGCCAGCAGCCAAGACCCCGTAGGGGGTATGAACACTGAAGCTTTCTTT
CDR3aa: CASSQDPVGGMNTEAFF